This T cell receptor (beta chain) stems from a study of Tregs in tolerant kidney transplant recipients. As for the study in general: The nonmyeloablative bone marrow transplants came from related graft donors, with transient mixed chimerism. Notes on the study in general: Tregs expanded with activated donor B cells seemed most donor-specific. No direct test of biological reproducibility was done here.

The CDR3 covers 14 residues. In germline, CDR1 is MGHDK, CDR2 SYGVNS. V dropped 5 bases and J dropped 16; count of bases not matched to a gene: 12. As for this clone: The antigen is unknown.

Unstimulated Tregs (CD4+CD25+CD127-) and CD4+CD25- non-Tregs were sorted from PBMCs. Sequenced by immunoSEQ multiplex PCR; TCRdb stores in-frame clones only, minus some. The sample has approximately 99,000 clones; 90% are singletons. The receptor was derived from a human donor who received a combined kidney and bone marrow transplant. The chain combines TRBV25-1 with TRBJ2-1, with 12 bases matching TRBD2. The starting material was CD4+ T cells from blood, obtained before the transplant. CDR3 coding DNA: TGTGCCAGCAGTCTGGAAGGGACTAGCGGGCCATCCTTCTTC. Protein: CASSLEGTSGPSFF.